This is a list of T cell receptor beta chains from one sample in a study of graft-versus-host responses after intestinal transplantation. TCRdb's copy holds only in-frame clones and misses some; the assay was immunoSEQ multiplex PCR. Of over 75,000 clones in the sample, about nine tenths were seen once. Antigen specificity for these receptors is unknown. The starting material was unstimulated CD8+ T cells sorted from spleen or lymph node cells, obtained before transplant. The receptors were sampled from a human donor who was the organ donor for an intestinal transplant. The conserved cysteine and the conserved F or W are not part of the CDR3 here. Fields, in order: J gene, V gene, CDR3 protein.

J: TRBJ1-1; V: TRBV19; CDR3: ASHTGPTEAF
J: TRBJ1-2; V: TRBV5-5; CDR3: ASSFYRQGPYGYT
J: TRBJ2-7; V: TRBV28; CDR3: ASSLWGARDRGEEQY
J: TRBJ1-5; V: TRBV6-1; CDR3: ASSLTGDRRQPQH
J: TRBJ2-7; V: TRBV5-6; CDR3: ASSLRAGYEQY
J: TRBJ2-5; V: TRBV6-5; CDR3: ASSYTSGEGETQY
J: .; V: TRBV7-9; CDR3: ASSPQGVLYEQY
J: TRBJ2-7; V: TRBV16; CDR3: ASSGGEGQGNLKQY
J: TRBJ2-1; V: TRBV11-2; CDR3: ASSGWEAPNEQF
J: TRBJ1-1; V: TRBV5-6; CDR3: ASSSGQGATEAF
J: TRBJ2-3; V: TRBV4-1; CDR3: ASSQDRWVPAAFTDTQY
J: TRBJ1-1; V: TRBV7-6; CDR3: ASSLAPWDSINTEAF
J: TRBJ2-3; V: TRBV6-5; CDR3: ASRLEQGTRDTQY
J: TRBJ2-1; V: TRBV4-2; CDR3: ASSQDGLAGGPYYNEQF
J: TRBJ2-2; V: TRBV4-1; CDR3: ASSNLRNTGELF
J: TRBJ2-7; V: TRBV11-2; CDR3: ASSFSGGRYEQY
J: TRBJ2-1; V: TRBV6-1; CDR3: ASSADPGTGHF
J: TRBJ2-7; V: TRBV4-2; CDR3: ASSQEDRGGESEQY
J: TRBJ2-7; V: TRBV28; CDR3: ASSTFSGQGAVGLYEQY
J: TRBJ2-2; V: TRBV5-1; CDR3: ASSLSAGELF
J: TRBJ2-3; V: TRBV7-6; CDR3: ASSDRVGTDTQY
J: TRBJ2-3; V: TRBV7-8; CDR3: ASSQPLASDTQY
J: TRBJ2-7; V: TRBV7-8; CDR3: ATIQAASGNSYEQY
J: TRBJ2-1; V: TRBV18; CDR3: ASSRYRRTLSYNEQF
J: TRBJ2-3; V: TRBV5-1; CDR3: ASSLTLPTDTQY
J: TRBJ1-2; V: TRBV29-1; CDR3: SGYSGGFDYGYT
J: TRBJ1-2; V: TRBV27; CDR3: ASSPGGPLYGYT
J: TRBJ2-2; V: TRBV28; CDR3: ASTLASGGYTGELF
J: TRBJ2-1; V: TRBV7-9; CDR3: ASSPSRTLVWDNEQF
J: TRBJ1-1; V: TRBV7-9; CDR3: ASSRAPEAF
J: TRBJ1-6; V: TRBV4-2; CDR3: ASSQESRDAYNSPLH
J: TRBJ2-7; V: TRBV4-1; CDR3: ASSQDPGFSDEQY
J: TRBJ1-2; V: TRBV6-1; CDR3: ASSPTGNYGYT
J: TRBJ2-7; V: TRBV5-4; CDR3: ASSLGGQLTYEQY
J: TRBJ1-1; V: TRBV5-4; CDR3: ASSPRGHARFVAEAF
J: TRBJ1-2; V: TRBV28; CDR3: ASSRINTGFFGYT
J: TRBJ2-7; V: TRBV4-1; CDR3: ASSQGPGSSYEQY
J: TRBJ2-1; V: TRBV5-1; CDR3: ASSLGRGGANYNEQF
J: TRBJ1-6; V: TRBV28; CDR3: ASGVPGQGTTLH
J: TRBJ2-7; V: TRBV9; CDR3: ASSGGDSPYEQY
J: TRBJ1-1; V: TRBV5-1; CDR3: ASRPSGVNTEAF
J: TRBJ1-6; V: TRBV4-1; CDR3: ASSQDPPSPLH